This T cell receptor (beta chain) was retrieved from a study of cytomegalovirus exposure and HLA in healthy donors. Study-wide results and caveats: Most TCRs appeared rarely, but some public TCRs recurred in many donors.

Separation from the roughly 700-subject first cohort characterized the roughly 130-subject validation cohort, to which the donors belonged. The protocol was immunoSEQ multiplex PCR, while the TCRdb copy is restricted to in-frame clones and leaves out a portion. The top ten clones hold under 0.95% of a sample with about 360,000 clones, approximately 90% of them seen once. As for this clone: Its target is unknown.

The CDR3 spans 13 residues. The germline V gene has CDR1 WNHNN and CDR2 SYGVQD (reference sequence). Trimming left V 4 bases short and J 6 bases short, with 9 bases between. This TCR was recovered from a woman aged 18-29 years in good health and CMV-seronegative. Input material: PBMCs. The V gene is TRBV10-1, the J gene TRBJ2-2; a possible D gene is TRBD2 (5 bases). CDR3 nucleotides: TGCGCCAGCAGTGTTTCCGGGGCCGGGGAGCTGTTTTTT. It encodes CASSVSGAGELFF.